This TCR beta chain came from a study of cytomegalovirus exposure and HLA in healthy donors. 13 Jbeta primers and 60 Vbeta primers were used for the PCR. Measured with immunoSEQ multiplex PCR; TCRdb has only the in-frame clones, and not every one. This table has roughly 190,000 clones, 87% appearing once. CDR1 and CDR2 from the germline V gene are SGHTA and FQGTGA. The germline V and J ends were trimmed by 5 bases and 8 bases, with 7 bases remaining between them. The CDR3 spans 12 residues. Sequenced sample: PBMCs. The sequence was obtained from a boy between 2 and 10 years old in good health and CMV-seronegative. The chain couples TRBV7-3 to TRBJ1-6; D gene uncertain. For the CDR3, the DNA is TGTGCCAGCAGCGGCGGGGATTCACCCCTCCACTTT. This encodes CASSGGDSPLHF.